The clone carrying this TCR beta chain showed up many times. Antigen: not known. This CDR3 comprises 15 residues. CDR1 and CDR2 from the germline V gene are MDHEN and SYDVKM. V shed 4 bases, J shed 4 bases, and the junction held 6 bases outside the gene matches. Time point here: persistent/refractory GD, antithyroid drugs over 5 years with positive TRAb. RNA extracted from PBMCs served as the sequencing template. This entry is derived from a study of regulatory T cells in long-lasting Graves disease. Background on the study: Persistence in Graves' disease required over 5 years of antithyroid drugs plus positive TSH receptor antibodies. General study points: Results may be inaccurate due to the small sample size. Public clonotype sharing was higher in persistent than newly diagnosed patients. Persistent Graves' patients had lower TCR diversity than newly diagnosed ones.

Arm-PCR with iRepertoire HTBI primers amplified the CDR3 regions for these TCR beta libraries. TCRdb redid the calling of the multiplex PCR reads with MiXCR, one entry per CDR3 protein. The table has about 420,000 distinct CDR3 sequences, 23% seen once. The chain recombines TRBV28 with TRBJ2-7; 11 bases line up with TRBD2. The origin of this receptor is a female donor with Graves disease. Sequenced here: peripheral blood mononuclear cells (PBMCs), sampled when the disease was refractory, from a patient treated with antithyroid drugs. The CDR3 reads CASSSIAGGPYEQYF. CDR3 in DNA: TGTGCCAGCAGTTCAATAGCGGGAGGGCCTTACGAGCAGTACTTC.